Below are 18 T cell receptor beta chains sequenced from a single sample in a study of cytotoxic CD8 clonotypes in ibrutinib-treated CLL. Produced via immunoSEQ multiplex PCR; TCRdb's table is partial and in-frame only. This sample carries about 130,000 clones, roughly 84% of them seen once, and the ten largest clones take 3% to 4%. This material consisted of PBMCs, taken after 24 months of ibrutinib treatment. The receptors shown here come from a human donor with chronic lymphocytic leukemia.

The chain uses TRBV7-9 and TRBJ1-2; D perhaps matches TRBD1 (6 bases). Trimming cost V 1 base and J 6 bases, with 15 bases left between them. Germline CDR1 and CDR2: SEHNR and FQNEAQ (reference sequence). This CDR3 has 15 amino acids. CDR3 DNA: TGTGCCAGCAGCTTAGGAGAAGGGGGATGGGATGGCTACACCTTC. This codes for CASSLGEGGWDGYTF.

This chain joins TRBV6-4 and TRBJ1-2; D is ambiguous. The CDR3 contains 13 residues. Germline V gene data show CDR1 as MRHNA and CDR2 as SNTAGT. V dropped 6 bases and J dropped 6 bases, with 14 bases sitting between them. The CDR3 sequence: CASSPGPENGYTF. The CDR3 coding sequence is TGTGCCAGCAGCCCCGGGCCCGAGAATGGCTACACCTTC.

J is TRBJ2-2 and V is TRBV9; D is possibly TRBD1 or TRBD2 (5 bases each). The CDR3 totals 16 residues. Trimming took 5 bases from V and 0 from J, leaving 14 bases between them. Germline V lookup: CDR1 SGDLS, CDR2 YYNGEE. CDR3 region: CASSSRGVANTGELFF. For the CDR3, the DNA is TGTGCCAGCAGTTCCCGAGGGGTCGCGAACACCGGGGAGCTGTTTTTT.

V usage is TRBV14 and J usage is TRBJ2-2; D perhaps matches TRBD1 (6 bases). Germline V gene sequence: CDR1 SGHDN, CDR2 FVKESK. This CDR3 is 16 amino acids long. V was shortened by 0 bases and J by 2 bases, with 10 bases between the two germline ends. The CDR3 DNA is TGTGCCAGCAGCCAAGAAACACAGGGAAACACCGGGGAGCTGTTTTTT. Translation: CASSQETQGNTGELFF.

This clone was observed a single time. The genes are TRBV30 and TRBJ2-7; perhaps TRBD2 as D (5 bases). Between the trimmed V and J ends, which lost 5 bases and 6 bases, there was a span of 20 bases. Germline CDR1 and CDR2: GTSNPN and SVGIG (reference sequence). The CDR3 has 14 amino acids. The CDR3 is CAWGPVLGRGEQYF. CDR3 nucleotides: TGTGCCTGGGGACCTGTTTTGGGCCGGGGCGAGCAGTACTTC.

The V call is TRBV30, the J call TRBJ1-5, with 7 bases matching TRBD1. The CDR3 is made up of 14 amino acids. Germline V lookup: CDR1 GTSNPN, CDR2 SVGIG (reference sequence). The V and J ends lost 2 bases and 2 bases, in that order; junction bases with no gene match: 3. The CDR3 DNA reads TGTGCCTGGAGTCAGGGGGTGGGCAATCAGCCCCAGCATTTT. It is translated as CAWSQGVGNQPQHF.

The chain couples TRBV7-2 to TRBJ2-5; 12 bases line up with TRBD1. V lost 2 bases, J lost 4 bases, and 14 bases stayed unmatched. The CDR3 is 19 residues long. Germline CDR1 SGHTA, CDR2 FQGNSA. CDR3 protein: CASSLIVWSGTGGGETQYF. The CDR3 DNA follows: TGTGCCAGCAGCTTAATAGTGTGGTCCGGGACAGGGGGCGGAGAGACCCAGTACTTC.

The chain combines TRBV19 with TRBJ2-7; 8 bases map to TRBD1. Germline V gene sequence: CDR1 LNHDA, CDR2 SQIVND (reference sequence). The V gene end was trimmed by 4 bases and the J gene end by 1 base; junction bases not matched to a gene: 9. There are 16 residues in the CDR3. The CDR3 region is CASSTLYRTGSYEQYF. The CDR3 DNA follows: TGTGCCAGTAGTACCCTATACCGGACAGGGTCCTACGAGCAGTACTTC.

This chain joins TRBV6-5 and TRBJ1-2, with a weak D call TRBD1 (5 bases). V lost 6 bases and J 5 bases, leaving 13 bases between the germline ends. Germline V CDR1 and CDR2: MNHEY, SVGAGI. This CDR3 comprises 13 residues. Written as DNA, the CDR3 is TGTGCCAGCAGGACCGGGGGAAGGTATGGCTACACCTTC. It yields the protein CASRTGGRYGYTF.

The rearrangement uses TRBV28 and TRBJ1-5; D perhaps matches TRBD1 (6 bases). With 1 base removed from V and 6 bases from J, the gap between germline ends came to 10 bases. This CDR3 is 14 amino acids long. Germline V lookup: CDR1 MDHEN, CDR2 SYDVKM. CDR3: CASSLYEGGQPQHF. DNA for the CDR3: TGTGCCAGCAGTTTATATGAGGGGGGTCAGCCCCAGCATTTT.

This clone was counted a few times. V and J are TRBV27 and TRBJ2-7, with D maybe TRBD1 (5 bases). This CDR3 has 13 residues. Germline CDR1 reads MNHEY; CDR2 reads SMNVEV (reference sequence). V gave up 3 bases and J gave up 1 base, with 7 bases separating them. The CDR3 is CASSFRQSYEQYF. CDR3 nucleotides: TGTGCCAGCAGTTTCCGACAGTCCTACGAGCAGTACTTC.

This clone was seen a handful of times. The CDR3 coding sequence is TGTGCCAGCAGCTCGGGACAGAACACCGGGGAGCTGTTTTTT. Translated, it gives CASSSGQNTGELFF. This chain links TRBV25-1 with TRBJ2-2; D possibly corresponds to TRBD1 (6 bases). Germline loops: CDR1 MGHDK, CDR2 SYGVNS. Trimming stripped 6 bases from V and 1 base from J, with 9 bases between. This CDR3 is 14 amino acids long.

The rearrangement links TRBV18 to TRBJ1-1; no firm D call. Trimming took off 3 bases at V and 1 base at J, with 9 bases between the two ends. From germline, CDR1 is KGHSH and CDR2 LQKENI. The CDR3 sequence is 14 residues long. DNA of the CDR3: TGTGCCAGCTCACCGAGAGGCCAGAACACTGAAGCTTTCTTT. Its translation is CASSPRGQNTEAFF. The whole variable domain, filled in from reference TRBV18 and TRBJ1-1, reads NAGVMQNPRHLVRRRGQEARLRCSPMKGHSHVYWYRQLPEEGLKFMVYLQKENIIDESGMPKERFSAEFPKEGPSILRIQQVVRGDSAAYFCASSPRGQNTEAFFGQGTRLTVV.

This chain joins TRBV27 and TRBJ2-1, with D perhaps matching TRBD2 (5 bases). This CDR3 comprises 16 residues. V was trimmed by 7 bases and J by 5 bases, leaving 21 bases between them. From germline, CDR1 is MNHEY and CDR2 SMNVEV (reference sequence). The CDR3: CASISRRVSLDNEQFF. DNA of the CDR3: TGTGCCAGCATATCGAGGCGGGTTTCTCTAGACAATGAGCAGTTCTTC.

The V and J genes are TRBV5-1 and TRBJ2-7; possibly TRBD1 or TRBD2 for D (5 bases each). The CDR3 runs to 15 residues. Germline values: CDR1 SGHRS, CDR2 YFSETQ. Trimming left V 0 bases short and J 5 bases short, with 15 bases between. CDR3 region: CASSLDAGTWNEQYF. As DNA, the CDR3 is TGCGCCAGCAGCTTGGACGCAGGGACCTGGAACGAGCAGTACTTC.

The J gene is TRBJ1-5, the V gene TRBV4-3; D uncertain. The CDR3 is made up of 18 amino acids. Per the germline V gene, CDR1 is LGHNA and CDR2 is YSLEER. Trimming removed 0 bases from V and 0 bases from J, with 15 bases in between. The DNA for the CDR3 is TGCGCCAGCAGCCAAGATCCCCCTGGGGTTTATAGCAATCAGCCCCAGCATTTT. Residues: CASSQDPPGVYSNQPQHF.

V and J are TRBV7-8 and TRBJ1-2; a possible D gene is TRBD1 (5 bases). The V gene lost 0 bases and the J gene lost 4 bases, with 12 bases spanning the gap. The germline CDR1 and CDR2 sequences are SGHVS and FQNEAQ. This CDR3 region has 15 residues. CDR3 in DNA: TGTGCCAGCAGCTTAGCGGGAGGGGTGGGCTATGGCTACACCTTC. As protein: CASSLAGGVGYGYTF.

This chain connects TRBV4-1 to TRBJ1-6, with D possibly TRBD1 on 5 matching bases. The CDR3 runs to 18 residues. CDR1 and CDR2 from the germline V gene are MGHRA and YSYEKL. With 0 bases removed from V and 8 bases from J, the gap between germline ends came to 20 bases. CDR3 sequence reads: CASSQDYSLGPYHSPLHF. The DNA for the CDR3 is TGCGCCAGCAGCCAAGATTATAGTTTGGGGCCCTACCATTCACCCCTCCACTTT.